Shown below are 28 T cell receptor beta chains from a single sample sequenced in a study of blood T cells in healthy people across ages. Next came a second PCR, run for 7 to 11 cycles, which used a sample-barcoded 5' primer along with a J-beta primer mix. TCRdb processed the 5' RACE reads anew with MiXCR; each CDR3 protein has one entry. The profile shows about 930,000 distinct CDR3 sequences, about 28% of them singletons. The same data also went into a second study, on T cells of mothers and their children.

Specimen: blood. All receptors come from a woman aged 40-49 years in good health.

This CDR3 reads CSASPQGWLDGYTF. The CDR3 DNA is TGCAGTGCTAGCCCCCAGGGCTGGTTAGATGGCTACACCTTC. J is TRBJ1-2 and V is TRBV20-1; tentative D call: TRBD1 (5 bases). The V end lost 3 bases, the J end lost 6 bases, and 17 bases lay between the germline ends. The CDR3 loop spans 14 amino acids. Germline V gene lookup returns CDR1 DFQATT and CDR2 SNEGSKA (reference sequence).

This chain joins TRBV29-1 and TRBJ1-1, with 8 bases fitting TRBD1. The J segment lost 6 bases and the V segment lost 7 bases, leaving 4 bases of the junction unmatched. The CDR3 length is 11 residues. The germline V gene encodes CDR1 SQVTM and CDR2 ANQGSEA. This CDR3 reads CSAGQGPEAFF. The CDR3, as DNA: TGCAGCGCCGGACAGGGCCCTGAAGCTTTCTTT.

The V and J genes are TRBV7-2 and TRBJ1-2; TRBD1 agrees at 8 bases. Germline V gives CDR1 SGHTA, CDR2 FQGNSA. The length of the CDR3 is 15 residues. The J segment lost 8 bases and the V segment lost 5 bases, leaving 13 bases of the junction unmatched. This CDR3 is CASSTGQGGWRGYTF. DNA for the CDR3: TGTGCCAGCAGCACTGGACAGGGAGGATGGCGGGGCTACACCTTC.

The CDR3 spells CSASKVAGENEQFF. CDR3 coding DNA: TGCAGTGCTAGTAAGGTAGCGGGAGAGAATGAGCAGTTCTTC. The rearrangement links TRBV20-1 to TRBJ2-1, with 9 bases aligning to TRBD2. Germline values: CDR1 DFQATT, CDR2 SNEGSKA (reference sequence). Losses at the gene ends were 3 bases for V and 7 bases for J; bases not matched to a gene: 7. This CDR3 comprises 14 residues.

The rearrangement joins TRBV29-1 to TRBJ1-2; D possibly corresponds to TRBD1 (6 bases). CDR1 is SQVTM, CDR2 ANQGSEA, per germline. V was cut by 7 bases and J by 4 bases, with 19 bases left in between. CDR3 length equals 14 residues. This CDR3 is CSALRAGDLYGYTF. In DNA, the CDR3 is TGCAGCGCCCTACGGGCAGGGGACCTCTATGGCTACACCTTC.

V is TRBV12-3 or TRBV12-4 and J is TRBJ1-1; 8 nucleotides match TRBD1. The junction had 3 bases not matched to a gene; V was cut back by 2 bases and J by 1 base. This CDR3 region has 15 residues. CDR3 sequence reads: CASSLRTGTNTEAFF. The DNA for the CDR3 is TGTGCCAGCAGTTTAAGGACAGGGACGAACACTGAAGCTTTCTTT.

The genes are TRBV24-1 and TRBJ2-3, with 7 bases that match TRBD1. CDR3 size: 16 residues. CDR1 is KGHDR, CDR2 SFDVKD, per germline. The trim removed 5 bases at V and 2 bases at J, leaving 9 bases unmatched. CDR3 in amino acids: CATSGRNRGPTDTQYF. The CDR3 nucleotides are TGTGCCACCAGTGGCCGAAACAGGGGCCCCACAGATACGCAGTATTTT.

This clonotype was counted at least ten times. The chain combines TRBV28 with TRBJ2-5, with D possibly matching TRBD1 (5 bases). The CDR3 length is 14 residues. The ends were cut back, 8 bases at V and 2 bases at J, with 15 bases in the middle. Germline V lookup: CDR1 MDHEN, CDR2 SYDVKM. The CDR3 bases are TGTGCCAGCCTTGAAGACAGACGGCAAGAGACCCAGTACTTC. This sequence encodes CASLEDRRQETQYF.

Many counts were recorded for this clonotype. This chain links TRBV5-1 with TRBJ2-1; D remains ambiguous. Trimming left V 6 bases short and J 3 bases short, with 7 bases between. The CDR3 has 12 residues. CDR1 and CDR2 from the germline V gene are SGHRS and YFSETQ. CDR3 nucleotides: TGCGCCAGCAACTGGGACTACAATGAGCAGTTCTTC. It translates to CASNWDYNEQFF.

This clonotype was counted many times. The V call is TRBV7-2, the J call TRBJ2-7, with 10 positions matching TRBD2. J was trimmed by 3 bases and V by 5 bases; bases with no gene match: 10. This CDR3 has 16 residues. Looked up from germline, CDR1 is SGHTA and CDR2 is FQGNSA. The chain's CDR3 is CASSQGIAGGIYEQYF. CDR3 DNA sequence: TGTGCCAGCAGCCAGGGGATAGCGGGGGGTATCTACGAGCAGTACTTC.

V usage is TRBV5-1 and J usage is TRBJ2-1; D remains unclear. Per the germline V gene, CDR1 is SGHRS and CDR2 is YFSETQ. Deletions cut 4 bases from V and 4 bases from J, with 9 bases between. This CDR3 spans 13 amino acids. Here the CDR3 reads CASSHQSYNEQFF. Written as DNA, the CDR3 is TGCGCCAGCAGCCATCAGTCGTACAATGAGCAGTTCTTC.

The chain has TRBV5-1 and TRBJ1-2; TRBD1 aligns across 9 bases. This CDR3 contains 15 residues. V trimming: 3 bases; J trimming: 8 bases; junction bases outside the gene matches: 11. Germline V gene lookup returns CDR1 SGHRS and CDR2 YFSETQ. The CDR3 is CASSSDRQGGDGYTF. CDR3 DNA: TGCGCCAGCAGCTCGGATAGACAGGGGGGCGACGGCTACACCTTC.

The chain employs TRBV27 and TRBJ1-5, with 11 positions matching TRBD1. The CDR3 contains 15 residues. Germline CDR1 MNHEY, CDR2 SMNVEV (reference sequence). The J segment lost 3 bases and the V segment lost 6 bases, leaving 4 bases of the junction unmatched. The CDR3 spells CASRRDRGSNQPQHF. The CDR3 DNA is TGTGCCAGCAGGCGGGACAGGGGGTCCAATCAGCCCCAGCATTTT.

The V gene is TRBV12-3 or TRBV12-4, the J gene TRBJ1-1; the match to TRBD1 covers 10 bases. V dropped 7 bases and J dropped 4; count of bases not matched to a gene: 9. This CDR3 region has 15 residues. CDR3 region: CASITSGTGVTEAFF. DNA for the CDR3: TGTGCCAGCATCACCTCCGGGACAGGGGTCACTGAAGCTTTCTTT.

This clonotype occurred many times. The chain recombines TRBV20-1 with TRBJ1-2, with 10 positions matching TRBD1. Germline trimming cut 6 bases from V and 6 bases from J; bases unmatched to any gene: 7. Looked up from germline, CDR1 is DFQATT and CDR2 is SNEGSKA (reference sequence). The CDR3 covers 13 residues. The CDR3 region is CSAVPGQGHGYTF. The DNA for the CDR3 is TGCAGTGCCGTACCGGGACAGGGGCATGGCTACACCTTC.

This clonotype was observed many times. The chain employs TRBV9 and TRBJ1-2, with 11 nucleotides matching TRBD1. This CDR3 is built from 16 residues. The trim removed 3 bases at V and 3 bases at J, leaving 7 bases unmatched. Germline CDR1 and CDR2: SGDLS and YYNGEE. The CDR3 nucleotides are TGTGCCAGCAGCGCCCGGACAGGGGGCTTAGACTATGGCTACACCTTC. Protein sequence: CASSARTGGLDYGYTF.

The CDR3 reads CASSHITLRDRANQPQHF. CDR3 nucleotide sequence: TGTGCCAGCAGTCACATAACGCTCCGGGACAGGGCCAATCAGCCCCAGCATTTT. The rearrangement uses TRBV12-3 or TRBV12-4 and TRBJ1-5; 9 nucleotides match TRBD1. J lost 3 bases, V lost 5 bases, and 14 bases had no gene match. This CDR3 comprises 18 residues.

This clonotype was counted many times. The chain couples TRBV20-1 to TRBJ1-6; a possible D gene is TRBD1 (6 bases). The CDR3 sequence is 15 residues long. V gave up 3 bases and J gave up 5 bases, with 14 bases separating them. Germline CDR1 is DFQATT and CDR2 is SNEGSKA (reference sequence). CDR3 region: CSASRPGADNSPLHF. Here the CDR3 DNA reads TGCAGTGCTAGCCGGCCAGGGGCGGATAATTCACCCCTCCACTTT.

This clonotype was seen many times. At one of its ends the junction is not consistent with the germline gene, which may arise from a read error. V is TRBV7-2 and J is TRBJ2-4, with D tentatively TRBD1 (6 bases). The germline V gene encodes CDR1 SGHTA and CDR2 FQGNSA. The CDR3 is made up of 16 amino acids. Here the CDR3 DNA reads TGTGCCAGCAGCATAGCCAGCAGGGTTGGGGGCAACATTCAGTACTTC. Translated: CASSIASRVGGNIQYF.

The CDR3 loop is CASSIVGGANQPQHF. CDR3 nucleotides: TGTGCCAGCAGCATAGTGGGGGGGGCCAATCAGCCCCAGCATTTT. The V and J genes are TRBV28 and TRBJ1-5; D is perhaps TRBD1 (6 bases). From germline, CDR1 is MDHEN and CDR2 SYDVKM. The germline V and J ends were trimmed by 6 bases and 3 bases, with 15 bases remaining between them. The length of the CDR3 is 15 residues.

This clonotype occurred many times. The chain uses TRBV3-1 and TRBJ2-1; no clear D. V dropped 6 bases and J dropped 5 bases, with 11 bases sitting between them. This CDR3 spans 13 amino acids. Germline V gene sequence: CDR1 LGHDT, CDR2 YNNKEL (reference sequence). The CDR3: CASSPALNNEQFF. The CDR3 DNA is TGTGCCAGCAGTCCCGCGCTCAACAATGAGCAGTTCTTC.

This clonotype was observed many times. The chain employs TRBV20-1 and TRBJ2-1; TRBD2 agrees at 9 bases. Germline V gene lookup returns CDR1 DFQATT and CDR2 SNEGSKA (reference sequence). J gave up 9 bases and V 3 bases, and 9 bases lay outside the gene matches. The CDR3 sequence is 14 residues long. In nucleotides, the CDR3 is TGCAGTGCTAGTCTCCGGCGGGGGGGCATTGAGCAGTTCTTC. Its protein product is CSASLRRGGIEQFF.

This chain joins TRBV27 and TRBJ1-1; the match to TRBD1 covers 8 bases. Germline CDR1 and CDR2: MNHEY and SMNVEV (reference sequence). V dropped 9 bases and J dropped 4; count of bases not matched to a gene: 13. The CDR3 totals 15 residues. The CDR3 DNA reads as TGTGCCAGAAGTCCCCCGGACAGGGTCCGCACTGAAGCTTTCTTT. Its translation: CARSPPDRVRTEAFF.

The V call is TRBV7-2, the J call TRBJ1-2; no firm D call. Germline CDR1 is SGHTA and CDR2 is FQGNSA. The CDR3 contains 14 residues. V lost 8 bases and J 2 bases, leaving 15 bases between the germline ends. CDR3 in DNA: TGTGCCAGCGCGAGCGGTGGCGGAAACTATGGCTACACCTTC. Its translation: CASASGGGNYGYTF.

This chain joins TRBV7-2 and TRBJ2-1; TRBD2 matches 8 bases. Germline V gene sequence: CDR1 SGHTA, CDR2 FQGNSA. The CDR3 has 13 amino acids. V shed 8 bases and J 3 bases; nucleotides not matched to a gene: 3. CDR3: CASRGGRYNEQFF. In nucleotides, the CDR3 is TGTGCCAGCCGCGGGGGGCGCTACAATGAGCAGTTCTTC.

This clonotype was counted at least ten times. The J gene is TRBJ2-5, the V gene TRBV4-1; a possible D gene is TRBD2 (5 bases). CDR1 and CDR2 from the germline V gene are MGHRA and YSYEKL. The CDR3 has 14 residues. V was trimmed by 6 bases and J by 5 bases, leaving 16 bases between them. Here the CDR3 DNA reads TGCGCCAGCAGTCGAGGGTCAGCCGGGGAGACCCAGTACTTC. Translating gives CASSRGSAGETQYF.

To note about this clonotype: A junction boundary mismatches the germline segment, possibly from a read error. The genes are TRBV18 and TRBJ2-5; the match to TRBD1 covers 9 bases. The germline V gene has CDR1 KGHSH and CDR2 LQKENI. This CDR3 is built from 14 residues. This CDR3 is CAGSPRDRVGQQYF. In nucleotides, the CDR3 is TGTGCCGGCTCACCCCGGGACAGGGTTGGCCAGCAGTACTTC.

On this clonotype itself: This is likely a read error, given that the CDR3 carries no conserved phenylalanine or tryptophan at its end. The DNA is omitted, as the CDR3 cannot be located on it reliably, and the CDR3 follows TCRdb's listing. The J gene is TRBJ2-7, the V gene TRBV21-1; the D call of TRBD1 is as the table states it, not checked on the DNA. TRBV21-1 is tagged as a pseudogene. The CDR3 is 14 residues long, ends included. The CDR3 loop is CASSNRDRDHEQYL.